The T cell receptor (beta chain) described here comes from a study of beta chain features in type 1 diabetes. This clone came up a few times. Its antigen is unidentified. The CDR3 runs to 13 residues. Per germline, CDR1 KGHSH and CDR2 LQKENI. The V end was cut by 6 bases, the J end by 3 bases, with 10 bases between. The sequenced template was cDNA made from the entire isolated RNA. The assay was immunoSEQ multiplex PCR, and TCRdb's table has in-frame clones only and misses some. The sample yields 350,000 to 450,000 clones, around an eighth seen once. Sort purity for all populations was recorded as exceeding 98%. General observations from the study: Researchers caution that PCR might favor shorter templates, equally among patients and controls. All four CD4+ subsets of Type 1 diabetes patients contained TCRB CDR3s that were moderately but significantly shorter. At VDJ recombination sites, type 1 diabetes patients had fewer insertions and more deleted nucleotides. Compared to healthy donors, patients appeared to have naive, central memory and Treg TCRB repertoires that were more alike.

The receptor comes from a woman younger than 30 with type 1 diabetes. Material for sequencing was naive CD4+ T cells from blood. The chain recombines TRBV18 with TRBJ2-3, with D maybe TRBD2 (6 bases). The CDR3 loop reads CASSNGGTDTQYF. DNA for the CDR3: TGTGCCAGCTCCAACGGGGGAACAGATACGCAGTATTTT.